The 23 T cell receptor beta chains presented below share a single source sample, sequenced in a study of blood T cell repertoires in COVID-19. Sequenced by immunoSEQ multiplex PCR; TCRdb stores in-frame clones only, minus some. The repertoire consists of tens of thousands of clones, with approximately 85% occurring once and the leading ten covering 11% to 15%. Sequencing was done on a sample of peripheral blood. The receptors were sampled from a human donor with acute or convalescent COVID-19. The donor label of this sample is uncertain.

The CDR3, as DNA: TGTGCCAGCAGCGTAACACCAGAAGAGACCCAGTACTTC. Encoded protein: CASSVTPEETQYF. J is TRBJ2-5 and V is TRBV9; D not certain. The CDR3 totals 13 residues. Looked up from germline, CDR1 is SGDLS and CDR2 is YYNGEE. V dropped 1 base and J dropped 3 bases, with 7 bases sitting between them.

The gene calls are TRBV6-2 or TRBV6-3 and TRBJ1-4; 8 nucleotides line up with TRBD1. Germline CDR1 MNHEY, CDR2 SVGEGT. V was pared by 5 bases and J by 7 bases, with 9 bases of the junction left unmatched. The CDR3 covers 15 residues. The CDR3 coding sequence is TGTGCCAGCAGTCCAAACGGACAGGGTGTTGAAAAACTGTTTTTT. Translation gives CASSPNGQGVEKLFF.

The chain uses TRBV4-2 and TRBJ2-3; perhaps TRBD1 as D (6 bases). The CDR3 extends over 15 amino acids. Per the germline V gene, CDR1 is LGHNA and CDR2 is YNFKEQ. Trimming pared 1 base from V and 2 bases from J, leaving 10 bases between. CDR3: CASSQGQGPTDTQYF. The CDR3 DNA sequence: TGTGCCAGCAGCCAAGGGCAGGGGCCCACAGATACGCAGTATTTT.

The chain links TRBV7-9 to TRBJ1-4, with D perhaps TRBD1 (6 bases). The CDR3 runs 15 residues. V lost 0 bases and J 2 bases, leaving 7 bases between the germline ends. Germline assignment: CDR1 SEHNR and CDR2 FQNEAQ (reference sequence). The CDR3 coding sequence is TGTGCCAGCAGCTTAGCCAGGGGCACTAATGAAAAACTGTTTTTT. This gives the protein CASSLARGTNEKLFF.

In this sample, this clone turned up a few times. The chain links TRBV21-1 to TRBJ2-5; TRBD2 is the table's D call and was not checked against the DNA. TRBV21-1 is an annotated pseudogene. The CDR3 contains 13 residues. This chain's CDR3 is CASSPFPRVTQYF. CDR3 DNA: TGTGCCAGCAGCCCCTTTCCCCGGGTGACCCAGTACTTC.

CDR3 nucleotide sequence: TGTGCCAGCAGTTTATGGGGGACTGAATCGGACTATGGCTACACCTTC. Its translation: CASSLWGTESDYGYTF. The V call is TRBV28, the J call TRBJ1-2; perhaps TRBD1 as D (5 bases). Between the trimmed V and J ends, which lost 0 bases and 3 bases, there was a span of 14 bases. This CDR3 comprises 16 residues. Per the germline V gene, CDR1 is MDHEN and CDR2 is SYDVKM.

V usage is TRBV24-1 and J usage is TRBJ2-5; 7 bases line up with TRBD2. With V trimmed by 9 bases and J by 3 bases, 6 bases remained unmatched. CDR1 is KGHDR and CDR2 is SFDVKD in the germline V gene. The CDR3 loop spans 13 amino acids. This CDR3 is CATGDGGEETQYF. The CDR3 coding sequence is TGTGCCACCGGGGATGGGGGGGAAGAGACCCAGTACTTC.

The chain carries TRBV18 and TRBJ1-1; perhaps TRBD1 as D (6 bases). This CDR3 is built from 15 residues. Trimming stripped 3 bases from V and 6 bases from J, with 17 bases between. CDR1 is KGHSH and CDR2 is LQKENI in the germline V gene. CDR3 in amino acids: CASSPIQGNGAEAFF. The CDR3 DNA follows: TGTGCCAGCTCACCCATACAGGGTAACGGGGCTGAAGCTTTCTTT.

This clone was seen only a few times. This chain links TRBV5-1 with TRBJ1-1; D is perhaps TRBD1 (5 bases). In germline, CDR1 is SGHRS, CDR2 YFSETQ. The CDR3 runs 16 residues. V gave up 5 bases and J gave up 1 base, with 18 bases separating them. The DNA of the CDR3 is TGCGCCAGCAGGGAGAGACCCGGGGGGGAGAACACTGAAGCTTTCTTT. Translating it yields CASRERPGGENTEAFF.

This chain joins TRBV28 and TRBJ2-2; TRBD1 matches at 7 bases. The trim removed 7 bases at V and 2 bases at J, leaving 7 bases unmatched. This CDR3 has 15 residues. Germline CDR1 reads MDHEN; CDR2 reads SYDVKM. The CDR3 DNA sequence: TGTGCCAGCATATCAGGACAGGCCAACACCGGGGAGCTGTTTTTT. It translates to CASISGQANTGELFF. The full variable domain, rest sourced from reference TRBV28 and TRBJ2-2, is DVKVTQSSRYLVKRTGEKVFLECVQDMDHENMFWYRQDPGLGLRLIYFSYDVKMKEKGDIPEGYSVSREKKERFSLILESASTNQTSMYLCASISGQANTGELFFGEGSRLTVL.

The chain joins TRBV18 to TRBJ1-1; unclear D gene. Germline CDR1 reads KGHSH; CDR2 reads LQKENI. This CDR3 spans 14 amino acids. The ends were cut back, 3 bases at V and 1 base at J, with 9 bases in the middle. CDR3 nucleotides: TGTGCCAGCTCACCGAACACAGCGAACACTGAAGCTTTCTTT. Translation gives CASSPNTANTEAFF.

The chain links TRBV6-5 to TRBJ2-3; TRBD2 agrees at 7 bases. V trimming: 7 bases; J trimming: 0 bases; junction bases outside the gene matches: 1. The CDR3 covers 13 residues. The germline V gene has CDR1 MNHEY and CDR2 SVGAGI. The CDR3 protein is CASTTSSTDTQYF. The CDR3 region has the DNA TGTGCCAGCACGACTAGCAGCACAGATACGCAGTATTTT.

V gene TRBV27 combines with J gene TRBJ2-1, with 7 nucleotides matching TRBD1. V was clipped by 5 bases and J by 5 bases; unmatched bases: 6. The CDR3 spans 14 residues. Germline V lookup: CDR1 MNHEY, CDR2 SMNVEV (reference sequence). CDR3 bases: TGTGCCAGCAGTCGAGGACAGGAGCACAATGAGCAGTTCTTC. Protein sequence: CASSRGQEHNEQFF.

J is TRBJ1-3 and V is TRBV4-2; 9 nucleotides line up with TRBD1. CDR3 length: 16 residues. Germline CDR1 LGHNA, CDR2 YNFKEQ. The trim removed 0 bases at V and 4 bases at J, leaving 4 bases unmatched. CDR3 sequence: CASSQEQGAGGNTIYF. For the CDR3, the DNA is TGTGCCAGCAGCCAAGAACAGGGGGCAGGAGGAAACACCATATATTTT.

Judged by abundance, this clone is medium-sized (0.01 to 0.1%). The chain links TRBV30 to TRBJ2-6; maybe TRBD2 (5 bases). Trimming removed 3 bases at V and 2 bases at J, with 17 bases between. CDR3 length: 17 residues. Per germline, CDR1 GTSNPN and CDR2 SVGIG (reference sequence). The CDR3 reads CAWRAGLWEPGANVLTF. In DNA form, the CDR3 reads TGTGCCTGGAGGGCCGGGCTCTGGGAGCCTGGGGCCAACGTCCTGACTTTC.

The CDR3 is CASSEARGTEAFF. The CDR3 DNA reads TGTGCCAGCAGTGAAGCCCGAGGGACTGAAGCTTTCTTT. This chain connects TRBV2 to TRBJ1-1; D unclear. Trimming pared 0 bases from V and 5 bases from J, leaving 7 bases between. The CDR3 has 13 amino acids. In germline, CDR1 is SNHLY, CDR2 FYNNEI.

V usage is TRBV4-3 and J usage is TRBJ2-1; 9 nucleotides align to TRBD2. This CDR3 contains 19 residues. V lost 0 bases and J lost 5; bases outside the gene matches: 14. The germline CDR1 and CDR2 sequences are LGHNA and YSLEER. The CDR3 is CASSQDPTPGAGGNNEQFF. As DNA, the CDR3 is TGCGCCAGCAGCCAAGACCCAACCCCCGGGGCGGGAGGGAACAATGAGCAGTTCTTC.

The CDR3 region has the DNA TGTGCCAGCTCACCGACCGGAGGAGCAGGCATAATCTCTGGAAACACCATATATTTT. It encodes CASSPTGGAGIISGNTIYF. This chain joins TRBV18 and TRBJ1-3; no firm D call. The V and J ends lost 3 bases and 0 bases respectively, with 21 bases between them. The CDR3 is 19 residues long. Germline CDR1 reads KGHSH; CDR2 reads LQKENI.

The rearrangement links TRBV7-2 to TRBJ2-3; D uncertain. Germline V gives CDR1 SGHTA, CDR2 FQGNSA. V gave up 5 bases and J gave up 1 base, with 10 bases separating them. The CDR3 totals 14 residues. The CDR3 spells CASSPTWGTDTQYF. The CDR3 DNA reads TGTGCCAGCAGCCCGACTTGGGGCACAGATACGCAGTATTTT.

The CDR3 loop is CASSVEPNGVADTQYF. DNA for the CDR3: TGTGCCAGCAGCGTAGAGCCTAACGGGGTCGCAGATACGCAGTATTTT. This chain uses TRBV9 with TRBJ2-3; weak D call: TRBD2 (5 bases). The CDR3 loop spans 16 amino acids. V dropped 0 bases and J dropped 4 bases, with 15 bases sitting between them. Germline V gene data show CDR1 as SGDLS and CDR2 as YYNGEE. Based on the CDR3 plus reference TRBV9 and TRBJ2-3, the full variable domain is DSGVTQTPKHLITATGQRVTLRCSPRSGDLSVYWYQQSLDQGLQFLIQYYNGEERAKGNILERFSAQQFPDLHSELNLSSLELGDSALYFCASSVEPNGVADTQYFGPGTRLTVL.

This clone occurred a few times. V usage is TRBV7-3 and J usage is TRBJ1-2; D gene unclear. Germline CDR1 SGHTA, CDR2 FQGTGA. The germline V and J ends were trimmed by 3 bases and 6 bases, with 20 bases remaining between them. The CDR3 runs to 16 residues. In nucleotides, the CDR3 is TGTGCCAGCAGCTTTAGGTCAGGATTGTCCCCTCATGGCTACACCTTC. Translating it yields CASSFRSGLSPHGYTF. The full variable domain, rest sourced from reference TRBV7-3 and TRBJ1-2, is GAGVSQTPSNKVTEKGKYVELRCDPISGHTALYWYRQSLGQGPEFLIYFQGTGAADDSGLPNDRFFAVRPEGSVSTLKIQRTERGDSAVYLCASSFRSGLSPHGYTFGSGTRLTVV.

The chain combines TRBV28 with TRBJ2-2, with 8 bases identical to TRBD2. V shed 2 bases, J shed 4 bases, and the junction held 3 bases outside the gene matches. CDR3 length: 15 residues. CDR1 is MDHEN and CDR2 is SYDVKM in the germline V gene. CDR3 sequence reads: CASSLMAGGTGELFF. The DNA of the CDR3 is TGTGCCAGCAGTTTAATGGCGGGGGGCACCGGGGAGCTGTTTTTT.

The rearrangement links TRBV5-5 to TRBJ1-1; D not resolved. Germline CDR1 SGHKS, CDR2 YYEKEE (reference sequence). V shed 3 bases and J shed 0 bases, with 15 bases lying between them. The CDR3 is 16 residues long. CDR3 amino acids: CASSWEVGIMNTEAFF. CDR3 sequence (DNA): TGTGCCAGCAGCTGGGAGGTGGGAATCATGAACACTGAAGCTTTCTTT.